These 17 T cell receptor beta chains share one sample of origin, sequenced in a study of cytomegalovirus exposure and HLA in healthy donors. PCR involved 60 Vbeta and 13 Jbeta primers. Produced via immunoSEQ multiplex PCR; TCRdb's table is partial and in-frame only. Of 120,000 or so clones in the sample, about 81% were seen once. Sequenced input: PBMCs. These receptors originate from a man between 40 and 49 years old in good health and CMV-seronegative.

This sequence joins TRBV28 and TRBJ2-1, with D possibly being TRBD2 (5 bases). The V and J ends lost 5 bases and 8 bases respectively, with 10 bases between them. This CDR3 contains 12 residues. Germline CDR1 and CDR2: MDHEN and SYDVKM. This CDR3 is CASSGSFDEQFF. DNA of the CDR3: TGTGCCAGCAGTGGGAGTTTCGATGAGCAGTTCTTC.

The chain couples TRBV7-9 to TRBJ1-1; D remains ambiguous. The CDR3 contains 14 residues. Germline V gene data show CDR1 as SEHNR and CDR2 as FQNEAQ (reference sequence). V lost 8 bases to trimming and J lost 3 bases, with 16 bases between them. CDR3 in amino acids: CASGYREPHTEAFF. Written as DNA, the CDR3 is TGTGCCAGCGGCTACCGGGAACCCCACACTGAAGCTTTCTTT.

The chain uses TRBV29-1 and TRBJ2-7; D is unresolved. Germline V CDR1 and CDR2: SQVTM, ANQGSEA. The CDR3 length is 14 residues. Trimming stripped 4 bases from V and 5 bases from J, with 18 bases between. This CDR3 is CSVVLLLRRDEQYF. CDR3 DNA sequence: TGCAGCGTTGTACTCTTACTACGTCGGGACGAGCAGTACTTC.

Comments on this clone: In this CDR3 the conserved last residue, phenylalanine or tryptophan, is missing, so a read error is likely. The chain has TRBV27 and TRBJ2-3; D is ambiguous. Germline V CDR1 and CDR2: MNHEY, SMNVEV (reference sequence). V was trimmed by 6 bases and J by 3 bases, leaving 13 bases between them. This CDR3 is 14 amino acids long. The CDR3 is CASRSLLGTDTQYL. The DNA of the CDR3 is TGTGCCAGCAGGAGCCTTCTAGGGACAGATACGCAGTATCTT.

The chain couples TRBV27 to TRBJ2-7; D is possibly TRBD2 (6 bases). This CDR3 has 14 amino acids. Germline V CDR1 and CDR2: MNHEY, SMNVEV (reference sequence). V shed 6 bases and J shed 0 bases, with 12 bases lying between them. The CDR3 DNA reads as TGTGCCAGCAGACTTGCGGGGAGCTCCTACGAGCAGTACTTC. It encodes CASRLAGSSYEQYF.

The rearrangement links TRBV28 to TRBJ1-4; D is ambiguous. The CDR3 length is 15 residues. V dropped 5 bases and J dropped 4 bases, with 14 bases sitting between them. Germline loops: CDR1 MDHEN, CDR2 SYDVKM. The CDR3 DNA reads TGTGCCAGCAGTCCCCAGGCAGTAAATAATGAAAAACTGTTTTTT. Encoded protein: CASSPQAVNNEKLFF.

V and J are TRBV4-3 and TRBJ2-2; TRBD1 matches at 7 bases. The V segment lost 4 bases and the J segment 2 bases; nucleotides outside the gene matches: 7. There are 16 residues in the CDR3. Germline CDR1 reads LGHNA; CDR2 reads YSLEER. CDR3 coding DNA: TGCGCCAGCAGCCGATCCGGGACAGACAACACCGGGGAGCTGTTTTTT. As protein: CASSRSGTDNTGELFF.

The chain links TRBV7-2 to TRBJ1-4; D unclear. The germline CDR1 and CDR2 sequences are SGHTA and FQGNSA. The CDR3 has 16 residues. V was clipped by 1 base and J by 0 bases, with 9 bases between them. The chain's CDR3 is CASSLVAVATNEKLFF. For the CDR3, the DNA is TGTGCCAGCAGCTTAGTGGCAGTTGCAACTAATGAAAAACTGTTTTTT.

The V gene is TRBV10-3, the J gene TRBJ1-2; 9 bases map to TRBD1. Germline assignment: CDR1 ENHRY and CDR2 SYGVKD. CDR3 length: 14 residues. Losses at the gene ends were 6 bases for V and 4 bases for J; bases not matched to a gene: 6. DNA for the CDR3: TGTGCCATCAGCCCGGGACAGGGAACCTATGGCTACACCTTC. Translation: CAISPGQGTYGYTF.

This chain's CDR3 is CASSAGGGPLSYEQYF. CDR3 DNA: TGTGCCAGCAGCGCCGGGGGGGGGCCCCTTTCCTACGAGCAGTACTTC. This chain links TRBV9 with TRBJ2-7, with 8 positions matching TRBD2. CDR1 is SGDLS and CDR2 is YYNGEE in the germline V gene. V gave up 3 bases and J gave up 1 base; unmatched junction bases: 9. The CDR3 has 16 amino acids.

The chain couples TRBV4-3 to TRBJ2-7; 9 nucleotides agree with TRBD2. CDR1 and CDR2 (germline): LGHNA, YSLEER. V lost 1 base and J lost 2; bases outside the gene matches: 3. This CDR3 contains 15 residues. CDR3 DNA sequence: TGCGCCAGCAGCCAAGGACTAGCGGCAACCTACGAGCAGTACTTC. Protein sequence: CASSQGLAATYEQYF.

The V call is TRBV5-1, the J call TRBJ2-5; the D gene is possibly TRBD1 (5 bases). This CDR3 contains 15 residues. V dropped 0 bases and J dropped 4 bases, with 13 bases sitting between them. Germline V gene lookup returns CDR1 SGHRS and CDR2 YFSETQ. This CDR3 reads CASSLAGQRRETQYF. CDR3 nucleotide sequence: TGCGCCAGCAGCTTGGCAGGGCAGCGCCGAGAGACCCAGTACTTC. The whole variable domain, filled in from reference TRBV5-1 and TRBJ2-5, reads KAGVTQTPRYLIKTRGQQVTLSCSPISGHRSVSWYQQTPGQGLQFLFEYFSETQRNKGNFPGRFSGRQFSNSRSEMNVSTLELGDSALYLCASSLAGQRRETQYFGPGTRLLVL.

The V call is TRBV5-8, the J call TRBJ2-7, with 8 bases matching TRBD1. Trimming removed 6 bases from V and 3 bases from J; junction bases left unmatched: 8. This CDR3 is 14 amino acids long. CDR1 is SGHTS and CDR2 is YDEGEE in the germline V gene. The CDR3 sequence is CASTKWTGNYEQYF. CDR3 DNA sequence: TGTGCCAGCACCAAATGGACAGGGAACTACGAGCAGTACTTC. The variable domain in full, completed from reference TRBV5-8 and TRBJ2-7, reads EAGVTQSPTHLIKTRGQQATLRCSPISGHTSVYWYQQALGLGLQFLLWYDEGEERNRGNFPPRFSGRQFPNYSSELNVNALELEDSALYLCASTKWTGNYEQYFGPGTRLTVT.

This chain links TRBV28 with TRBJ1-3; D remains ambiguous. V was pared by 11 bases and J by 0 bases, with 14 bases between. CDR1 MDHEN and CDR2 SYDVKM come from the germline V gene. There are 14 residues in the CDR3. CDR3: CAGGTESSGNTIYF. CDR3 in DNA: TGTGCCGGCGGAACGGAGAGCTCTGGAAACACCATATATTTT.

As concerns this clone: Sequence at one end of the junction differs from germline and may be a read error. The genes are TRBV7-7 and TRBJ1-1, with a weak D call TRBD1 (6 bases). The CDR3 covers 13 residues. CDR1 SSHAT and CDR2 FNYEAQ come from the germline V gene (reference sequence). CDR3 nucleotide sequence: TGTGCTAGCAGCCGGACAGAAAACACTGAAGCTTTCTTT. This sequence encodes CASSRTENTEAFF.

The genes are TRBV7-2 and TRBJ2-3, with TRBD1 as a possible D gene (6 bases). Germline CDR1 and CDR2: SGHTA and FQGNSA. With 8 bases removed from V and 3 bases from J, the gap between germline ends came to 12 bases. The CDR3 has 13 amino acids. CDR3 amino acids: CASRQVGTDTQYF. The CDR3 DNA reads TGTGCCAGCCGACAGGTGGGAACAGATACGCAGTATTTT.

The V and J genes are TRBV6-5 and TRBJ2-5; D may be TRBD1 (5 bases). The CDR3 is 14 residues long. The germline CDR1 and CDR2 sequences are MNHEY and SVGAGI. The V end was cut by 2 bases, the J end by 6 bases, with 13 bases between. The CDR3 region has the DNA TGTGCCAGCAGTTACGCAGGAGACAGTAAGACCCAGTACTTC. Translating it yields CASSYAGDSKTQYF.